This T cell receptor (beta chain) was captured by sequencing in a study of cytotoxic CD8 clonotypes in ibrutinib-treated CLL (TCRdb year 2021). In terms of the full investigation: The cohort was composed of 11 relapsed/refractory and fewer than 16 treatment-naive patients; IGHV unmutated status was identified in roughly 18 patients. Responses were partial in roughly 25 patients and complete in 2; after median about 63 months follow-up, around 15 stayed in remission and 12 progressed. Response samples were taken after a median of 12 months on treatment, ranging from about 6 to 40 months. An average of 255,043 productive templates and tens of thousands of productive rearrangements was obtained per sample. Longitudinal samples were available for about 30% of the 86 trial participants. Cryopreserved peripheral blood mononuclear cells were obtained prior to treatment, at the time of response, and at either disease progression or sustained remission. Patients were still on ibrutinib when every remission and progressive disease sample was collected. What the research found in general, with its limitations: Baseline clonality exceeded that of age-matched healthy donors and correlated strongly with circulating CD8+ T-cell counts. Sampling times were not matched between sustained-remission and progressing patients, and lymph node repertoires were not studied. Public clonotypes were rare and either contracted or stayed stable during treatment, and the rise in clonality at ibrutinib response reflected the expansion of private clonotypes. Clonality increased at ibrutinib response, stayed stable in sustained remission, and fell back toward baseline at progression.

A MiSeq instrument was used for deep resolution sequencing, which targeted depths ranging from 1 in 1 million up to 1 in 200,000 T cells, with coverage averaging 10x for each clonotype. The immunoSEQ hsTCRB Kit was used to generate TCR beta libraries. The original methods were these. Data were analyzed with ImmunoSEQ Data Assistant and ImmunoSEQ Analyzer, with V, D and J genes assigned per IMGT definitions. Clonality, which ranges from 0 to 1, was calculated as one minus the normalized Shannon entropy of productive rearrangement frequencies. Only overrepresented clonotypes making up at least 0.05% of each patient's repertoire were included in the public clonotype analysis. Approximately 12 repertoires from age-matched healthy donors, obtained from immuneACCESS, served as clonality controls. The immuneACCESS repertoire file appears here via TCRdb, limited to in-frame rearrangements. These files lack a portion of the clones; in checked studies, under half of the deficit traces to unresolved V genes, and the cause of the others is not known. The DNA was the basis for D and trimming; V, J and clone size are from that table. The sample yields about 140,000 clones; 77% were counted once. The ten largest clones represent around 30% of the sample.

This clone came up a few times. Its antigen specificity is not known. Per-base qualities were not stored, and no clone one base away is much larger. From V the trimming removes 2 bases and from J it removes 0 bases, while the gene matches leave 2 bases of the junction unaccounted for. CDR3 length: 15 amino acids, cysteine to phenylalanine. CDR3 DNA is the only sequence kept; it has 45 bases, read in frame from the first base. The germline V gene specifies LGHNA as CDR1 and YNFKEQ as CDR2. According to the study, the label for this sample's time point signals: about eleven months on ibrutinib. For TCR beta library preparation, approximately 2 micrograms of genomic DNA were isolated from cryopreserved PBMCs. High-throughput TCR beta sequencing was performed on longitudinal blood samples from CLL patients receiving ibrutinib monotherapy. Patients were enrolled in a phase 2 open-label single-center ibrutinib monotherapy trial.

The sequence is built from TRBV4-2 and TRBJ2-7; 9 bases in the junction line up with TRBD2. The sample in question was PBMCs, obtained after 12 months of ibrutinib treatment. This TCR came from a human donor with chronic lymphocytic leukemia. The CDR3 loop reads CASSQRLADSYEQYF. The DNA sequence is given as TGTGCCAGCAGCCAACGACTAGCGGACTCCTACGAGCAGTACTTC.